The 16 T cell receptor beta chains in this list originate from one sample, sequenced in a study of blood T cells in healthy people across ages. PCR was performed a second time for about 7 to 11 cycles using a sample-barcoded 5' primer and a J-beta primer mix. One entry per CDR3 protein results from TCRdb running MiXCR on the 5' RACE reads. This table has hundreds of thousands of distinct CDR3 sequences, roughly 50% appearing once. Input material: blood. Receptor source: a man older than 75 in good health.

V is TRBV20-1 and J is TRBJ1-1; 9 bases agree with TRBD1. V was clipped by 4 bases and J by 3 bases; unmatched bases: 3. The CDR3 loop spans 13 amino acids. Germline CDR1 is DFQATT and CDR2 is SNEGSKA (reference sequence). CDR3: CSAKDRGYTEAFF. The CDR3 DNA is TGCAGTGCTAAGGACAGGGGTTACACTGAAGCTTTCTTT.

This chain links TRBV12-3 or TRBV12-4 with TRBJ1-2; D not certain. This CDR3 is 17 amino acids long. Trimming removed 7 bases at V and 2 bases at J, with 23 bases between. CDR3 in DNA: TGTGCCAGCACCCAATGGGGATCGGCAGCTCCCAACTATGGCTACACCTTC. Amino acid sequence: CASTQWGSAAPNYGYTF.

This clonotype was counted between two and nine times. This chain uses TRBV29-1 with TRBJ2-5; D is uncertain. Germline loops: CDR1 SQVTM, CDR2 ANQGSEA. Trimming cost V 6 bases and J 2 bases, with 13 bases left between them. This CDR3 has 13 residues. This CDR3 reads CSVNGALQETQYF. Written as DNA, the CDR3 is TGCAGCGTGAATGGAGCGTTGCAAGAGACCCAGTACTTC.

The chain combines TRBV28 with TRBJ2-3; D gene unclear. V was clipped by 6 bases and J by 14 bases, with 24 bases between them. The CDR3 loop spans 14 amino acids. CDR1 is MDHEN and CDR2 is SYDVKM in the germline V gene. The CDR3 nucleotides read TGTGCCAGCAGCTTACCTTTTGAGCACAGATACGCGTATTTT. Translation gives CASSLPFEHRYAYF.

The J gene is TRBJ2-7, the V gene TRBV5-4; D possibly corresponds to TRBD1 (6 bases). The germline gives CDR1 SGHNT, CDR2 YYREEE (reference sequence). V was clipped by 1 base and J by 2 bases, with 16 bases between them. The CDR3 runs 16 residues. CDR3: CASSLYAETGPYEQYF. The CDR3 nucleotides are TGTGCCAGCAGCTTGTATGCGGAGACAGGTCCCTACGAGCAGTACTTC.

The chain uses TRBV11-2 and TRBJ2-7; TRBD2 aligns across 7 bases. V lost 1 base and J lost 4; bases outside the gene matches: 7. Per germline, CDR1 SGHAT and CDR2 FQNNGV. This CDR3 is 15 amino acids long. In DNA, the CDR3 is TGTGCCAGCAGCTTAGCTGGCGGGGGAGGTTACGAGCAGTACTTC. Translation gives CASSLAGGGGYEQYF.

The chain combines TRBV5-1 with TRBJ2-1; D may be TRBD1 (6 bases). The J call may be faulty, since TRBJ2-7 better matches the DNA end. This CDR3 is built from 15 residues. Looked up from germline, CDR1 is SGHRS and CDR2 is YFSETQ. The CDR3 sequence: CASSLNAGERYEQYF. CDR3 coding DNA: TGCGCCAGCAGCTTGAACGCAGGGGAGAGATACGAGCAGTACTTC.

The chain recombines TRBV20-1 with TRBJ1-5; 8 bases match TRBD1. There are 14 residues in the CDR3. V shed 0 bases and J 7 bases; nucleotides not matched to a gene: 5. In germline, CDR1 is DFQATT, CDR2 SNEGSKA (reference sequence). The CDR3 DNA is TGCAGTGCTAGAGACGGACAGGGCGGCCAGCCCCAGCATTTT. This sequence encodes CSARDGQGGQPQHF.

The rearrangement uses TRBV20-1 and TRBJ2-3; the D gene is possibly TRBD2 (6 bases). This CDR3 spans 16 amino acids. In germline, CDR1 is DFQATT, CDR2 SNEGSKA (reference sequence). Here the CDR3 DNA reads TGCGTGCCTCGGCGGGACCGATCCTTTAGCACAGATACGCAGTATTTT. It codes for CVPRRDRSFSTDTQYF.

The chain recombines TRBV25-1 with TRBJ1-4, with D hard to call. With 3 bases removed from V and 5 bases from J, the gap between germline ends came to 10 bases. The CDR3 is 14 residues long. In germline, CDR1 is MGHDK, CDR2 SYGVNS. CDR3 loop: CASSDTARNEKLFF. CDR3 bases: TGTGCCAGCAGTGACACAGCTCGCAATGAAAAACTGTTTTTT.

The chain recombines TRBV5-5 with TRBJ2-5; the D gene could be TRBD1 or TRBD2 (5 bases each). V gave up 4 bases and J gave up 4 bases, with 17 bases separating them. The CDR3 runs 15 residues. Germline assignment: CDR1 SGHKS and CDR2 YYEKEE (reference sequence). Written as DNA, the CDR3 is TGTGCCAGCAGCACCGCCGGGACCGATATAGAGACCCAGTACTTC. Its protein is CASSTAGTDIETQYF.

The chain has TRBV29-1 and TRBJ2-4, with 8 bases aligning to TRBD1. The DNA matches TRBJ2-7 better at its end, which makes the J call doubtful. Germline V lookup: CDR1 SQVTM, CDR2 ANQGSEA. The CDR3 is 13 amino acids. The CDR3 DNA is TGCAGCGCCAGGGACAGGAAGCACTACGAGCAGTACTTC. Protein sequence: CSARDRKHYEQYF.

This clonotype was found a few times. The chain employs TRBV10-3 and TRBJ2-1, with 8 positions matching TRBD2. Germline CDR1 and CDR2: ENHRY and SYGVKD. With V trimmed by 10 bases and J by 5 bases, 13 bases remained unmatched. The CDR3 spans 15 residues. The CDR3 DNA sequence: TGTGCCAACAGCCCTCTAGCGGGTACCAACAATGAGCAGTTCTTC. Translation: CANSPLAGTNNEQFF.

This chain joins TRBV20-1 and TRBJ2-1, with TRBD2 matching 9 bases. The V and J ends lost 0 bases and 9 bases, in that order; junction bases with no gene match: 9. The CDR3 totals 15 residues. Germline V gene sequence: CDR1 DFQATT, CDR2 SNEGSKA (reference sequence). The CDR3, as DNA: TGCAGTGCTAGAGATAGGAAGCGGGAGGTCGCTGAGCAGTTCTTC. It yields the protein CSARDRKREVAEQFF.

The CDR3 coding sequence is TGTGCCAGCAGCCACACTAGCGGGAGGGCCTACAATGAGCAGTTCTTC. Translation gives CASSHTSGRAYNEQFF. The chain employs TRBV3-1 and TRBJ2-1; 13 nucleotides line up with TRBD2. CDR3 length: 16 amino acids. V trimming: 3 bases; J trimming: 2 bases; junction bases outside the gene matches: 1. Germline values: CDR1 LGHDT, CDR2 YNNKEL (reference sequence).

The CDR3 is CATSDPGQGSYGYTF. The CDR3 region has the DNA TGTGCCACCAGTGACCCGGGACAGGGGAGCTATGGCTACACCTTC. The rearrangement joins TRBV24-1 to TRBJ1-2; 10 bases match TRBD1. This CDR3 spans 15 amino acids. After removal of 4 bases from V and 4 bases from J, the junction contained 5 bases not matched to a gene. Germline CDR1 is KGHDR and CDR2 is SFDVKD.